The next 16 T cell receptor beta chains were all read from a single sample in a study of T cells in Graves' hyperthyroidism and ophthalmopathy. There were TCR beta CDR3 regions amplified from RNA transcripts. A first-round RT-PCR of the TCR CDR3 used the HTBI primer set. MiXCR was run by TCRdb on the multiplex PCR reads, yielding one entry per CDR3 protein. Here the sample spans roughly 720,000 distinct CDR3 sequences, about 18% being singletons. The sequenced sample was blood. The receptors originated from a man over 45 with Graves' hyperthyroidism.

V gene TRBV24-1 combines with J gene TRBJ2-3; TRBD2 aligns across 10 bases. The CDR3 contains 19 residues. With 0 bases clipped from V and 0 bases from J, the junction kept 8 bases outside the gene matches. Germline V CDR1 and CDR2: KGHDR, SFDVKD. The CDR3 nucleotides are TGTGCCACCAGTGATTTGAAGAGCGGGAGGGCCGAAAGCACAGATACGCAGTATTTT. Protein product: CATSDLKSGRAESTDTQYF.

Many counts were recorded for this clonotype. The chain joins TRBV3-1 to TRBJ1-2, with 11 bases aligning to TRBD1. Germline CDR1 LGHDT, CDR2 YNNKEL (reference sequence). This CDR3 contains 13 residues. Losses at the gene ends were 5 bases for V and 6 bases for J; bases not matched to a gene: 2. The CDR3 loop reads CASSGTGGDGYTF. DNA of the CDR3: TGTGCCAGCAGCGGGACAGGGGGTGATGGCTACACCTTC.

J is TRBJ2-7 and V is TRBV5-1; unclear D gene. V was trimmed by 2 bases and J by 3 bases, leaving 12 bases between them. The CDR3 length is 14 residues. Germline lookup yields CDR1 SGHRS and CDR2 YFSETQ. CDR3 sequence: CASSFTEKFYEQYF. The CDR3 DNA follows: TGCGCCAGCAGCTTTACGGAAAAGTTCTACGAGCAGTACTTC.

V gene TRBV5-1 combines with J gene TRBJ1-2; 8 bases fit TRBD1. The J segment lost 0 bases and the V segment lost 4 bases, leaving 5 bases of the junction unmatched. There are 15 residues in the CDR3. Germline CDR1 is SGHRS and CDR2 is YFSETQ. In DNA, the CDR3 is TGCGCCAGCAGCGCATCACAGGGGGCTAACTATGGCTACACCTTC. This codes for CASSASQGANYGYTF.

This clonotype showed up just a few times. The chain has TRBV20-1 and TRBJ2-4; D is perhaps TRBD1 (5 bases). Deletions cut 3 bases from V and 1 base from J, with 13 bases between. There are 15 residues in the CDR3. Germline lookup yields CDR1 DFQATT and CDR2 SNEGSKA (reference sequence). CDR3 residues: CSASHARGAKNIQYF. The CDR3 nucleotides are TGCAGTGCTAGCCACGCTAGGGGTGCCAAAAACATTCAGTACTTC.

The chain recombines TRBV4-3 with TRBJ1-1, with D tentatively TRBD1 (6 bases). Looked up from germline, CDR1 is LGHNA and CDR2 is YSLEER. CDR3 size: 17 residues. The ends were cut back, 1 base at V and 1 base at J, with 16 bases in the middle. CDR3: CASSQAWTRGGNTEAFF. The CDR3 DNA reads as TGCGCCAGCAGCCAAGCGTGGACAAGGGGGGGGAACACTGAAGCTTTCTTT.

This clonotype was detected a few times. This chain links TRBV28 with TRBJ1-2, with a weak D call TRBD1 (5 bases). V dropped 0 bases and J dropped 6 bases, with 8 bases sitting between them. This CDR3 has 13 amino acids. Germline V gene data show CDR1 as MDHEN and CDR2 as SYDVKM. The CDR3 DNA reads as TGTGCCAGCAGTTTATGGGGGGTTCATGGCTACACCTTC. Translating it yields CASSLWGVHGYTF.

This clonotype was observed a handful of times. The rearrangement uses TRBV6-1 and TRBJ2-7; TRBD2 aligns across 8 bases. Germline values: CDR1 MNHNS, CDR2 SASEGT. The CDR3 has 15 amino acids. With V trimmed by 5 bases and J by 2 bases, 8 bases remained unmatched. The CDR3 loop is CASSKWTSFAYEQYF. For the CDR3, the DNA is TGTGCCAGCAGTAAATGGACTAGCTTTGCCTACGAGCAGTACTTC.

This clonotype showed up many times. The CDR3 coding sequence is TGTGCCAGTAGTACCTACAGGGAAGTAGAAGCTTTCTTT. Translating it yields CASSTYREVEAFF. The V call is TRBV19, the J call TRBJ1-1, with D perhaps matching TRBD1 (6 bases). The V end lost 4 bases, the J end lost 8 bases, and 14 bases lay between the germline ends. The CDR3 loop spans 13 amino acids. Germline V CDR1 and CDR2: LNHDA, SQIVND (reference sequence).

The table lists this clonotype with many counts. The CDR3 is CASSLRGGSGYTF. CDR3 in DNA: TGTGCCAGCAGCTTGCGGGGAGGATCTGGCTACACCTTC. The chain carries TRBV7-2 and TRBJ1-2; unclear D gene. This CDR3 spans 13 amino acids. The V gene's germline CDR1 is SGHTA and CDR2 FQGNSA. The V gene lost 3 bases and the J gene lost 7 bases, with 12 bases spanning the gap.

V and J are TRBV28 and TRBJ2-7; 7 bases line up with TRBD1. The CDR3 has 13 amino acids. CDR1 and CDR2 (germline): MDHEN, SYDVKM. The junction had 5 bases not matched to a gene; V was cut back by 6 bases and J by 3 bases. The CDR3: CASRYRGYYEQYF. The CDR3 region has the DNA TGTGCCAGCAGATACAGGGGATACTACGAGCAGTACTTC. The variable domain in full, with the rest retrieved from reference TRBV28 and TRBJ2-7, is DVKVTQSSRYLVKRTGEKVFLECVQDMDHENMFWYRQDPGLGLRLIYFSYDVKMKEKGDIPEGYSVSREKKERFSLILESASTNQTSMYLCASRYRGYYEQYFGPGTRLTVT.

This clonotype came up many times. CDR3 region: CASSSFDRSSRTQYF. The CDR3 DNA follows: TGTGCCAGCAGTTCTTTTGACAGGTCCTCCCGGACCCAGTACTTC. The V call is TRBV28, the J call TRBJ2-5; TRBD1 is a possible D gene (6 bases). The CDR3 runs to 15 residues. CDR1 and CDR2 from the germline V gene are MDHEN and SYDVKM. V shed 4 bases and J shed 7 bases, with 19 bases lying between them.

The gene calls are TRBV6-2 or TRBV6-3 and TRBJ2-1; 7 bases are a match to TRBD1. V dropped 6 bases and J dropped 6; count of bases not matched to a gene: 5. The germline gives CDR1 MNHEY, CDR2 SVGEGT. The CDR3 consists of 13 residues. The CDR3 loop is CASSPGTANEQFF. Here the CDR3 DNA reads TGTGCCAGCAGCCCCGGGACAGCCAATGAGCAGTTCTTC.

This clonotype was observed at least ten times. The rearrangement joins TRBV14 to TRBJ2-5, with TRBD2 matching over 10 bases. The CDR3 covers 15 residues. The V gene's germline CDR1 is SGHDN and CDR2 FVKESK. The V gene end was trimmed by 4 bases and the J gene end by 2 bases; junction bases not matched to a gene: 4. The CDR3 DNA is TGTGCCAGCAGCCGGGGACTAGCGTCTCAAGAGACCCAGTACTTC. Translating gives CASSRGLASQETQYF.

This clonotype was recorded at least ten times. The V and J genes are TRBV11-1 and TRBJ1-2, with 11 bases lining up with TRBD1. With 5 bases clipped from V and 6 bases from J, the junction kept 8 bases outside the gene matches. This CDR3 comprises 15 residues. Germline V gene sequence: CDR1 SGHAT, CDR2 FQDESV (reference sequence). CDR3 DNA sequence: TGTGCCAGCAGCCGCGTTGGACAGGGGGCAAATGGCTACACCTTC. Translation gives CASSRVGQGANGYTF.

This clonotype has only a few counts. The chain is built from TRBV6-1 and TRBJ2-2; D is unresolved. CDR1 MNHNS and CDR2 SASEGT come from the germline V gene. V was cut by 6 bases and J by 4 bases, with 33 bases left in between. CDR3 length: 21 residues. Here the CDR3 reads CASSHPKAPIDKLKFTGELFF. CDR3 bases: TGTGCCAGCAGCCACCCCAAGGCCCCAATCGATAAACTAAAATTCACCGGGGAGCTGTTTTTT.